This TCR beta chain originates from a study of blood T cell repertoires in COVID-19. Study summary: The origin of the acute and convalescent COVID-19 samples was the United States, Italy and Spain. T cells, B-cell-depleted T cells, or PBMCs provided the cDNA or gDNA that served as material.

The CDR3 is made up of 14 amino acids. CDR1 GTSNPN and CDR2 SVGIG come from the germline V gene (reference sequence). The trim removed 6 bases at V and 2 bases at J, leaving 4 bases unmatched. As originally analysed: Estimation of nucleated cell counts was performed using reference gene primer amplification. Measured with immunoSEQ multiplex PCR; TCRdb has only the in-frame clones, and not every one. V, J and clone size derive from that table, while D and trimming were established from the DNA sequence. The sample has 200,000 to 300,000 clones; around 90% are singletons. While infection was still active, Seattle patients were enrolled and then followed longitudinally.

This chain connects TRBV30 to TRBJ2-6; 7 bases match TRBD2. The sequenced sample was peripheral blood. This receptor was obtained from a man aged 30-40 years with COVID-19, enrolled during active disease. The CDR3 bases are TGTGCCTGCACCGGGGGGACTGGGGCCAACGTCCTGACTTTC. It yields the protein CACTGGTGANVLTF.